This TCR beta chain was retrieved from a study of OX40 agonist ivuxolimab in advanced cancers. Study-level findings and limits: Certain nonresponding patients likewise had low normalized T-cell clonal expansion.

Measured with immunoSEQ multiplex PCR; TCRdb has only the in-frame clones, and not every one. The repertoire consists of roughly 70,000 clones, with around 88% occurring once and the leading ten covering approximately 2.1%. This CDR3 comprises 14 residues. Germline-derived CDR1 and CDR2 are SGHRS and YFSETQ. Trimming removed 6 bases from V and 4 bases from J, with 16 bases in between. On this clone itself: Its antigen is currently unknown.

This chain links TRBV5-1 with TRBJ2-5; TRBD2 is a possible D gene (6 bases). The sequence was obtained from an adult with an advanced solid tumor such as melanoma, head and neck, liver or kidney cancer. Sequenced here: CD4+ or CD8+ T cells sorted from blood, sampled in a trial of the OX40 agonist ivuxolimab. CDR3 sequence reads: CASNQRAGRETQYF. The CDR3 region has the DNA TGCGCCAGCAACCAAAGGGCGGGGAGAGAGACCCAGTACTTC.